Detailed here is one T cell receptor (beta chain). Its target is unknown. Trimming took 1 base from V and 1 from J, leaving 5 bases between them. The CDR3 length is 13 residues. Per the germline V gene, CDR1 is SGHRS and CDR2 is YFSETQ. TCRdb keeps only in-frame clones here, not all; method: immunoSEQ multiplex PCR. Here the sample spans under 8,000 clones, about 88% being singletons. The time point is: cycle 4 day 1 (C4D1), after around six weeks of nivolumab. Each and every patient relapsed after autologous stem cell transplantation, and patients got differing brentuximab vedotin exposure. These data originate in a study of PD-1 blockade in classical Hodgkin lymphoma. General study points: The study reported lower baseline TCR diversity in newly diagnosed patients than in healthy donors.

The chain couples TRBV5-1 to TRBJ1-2; no reliable D call. This TCR was sampled from a human donor with classical Hodgkin lymphoma. This sample comprised peripheral blood mononuclear cells (PBMCs), obtained before the fourth cycle of nivolumab. CDR3: CASSLSLNYGYTF. In DNA form, the CDR3 reads TGCGCCAGCAGCTTGTCGCTTAACTATGGCTACACCTTC.